This is a list of T cell receptor beta chains from one sample in a study of graft-versus-host responses after intestinal transplantation. Generated by immunoSEQ multiplex PCR, the TCRdb table keeps only in-frame clones and is missing some. The profile covers about 100,000 clones, with roughly 90% appearing a single time and over 0.95% taken by the ten largest. Antigens for these TCRs are unknown. The material was unstimulated CD4+ T cells sorted from spleen or lymph node cells, obtained before transplant. All receptors derive from a human donor who was the organ donor for an intestinal transplant. Both conserved end residues are part of each CDR3. A D gene is named only where the DNA matches it firmly. The size field is filled for only some rows; it gives once, few, many or a size class.

v_call: TRBV7-9
d_call: TRBD1
j_call: TRBJ2-7
clone_size: NA
cdr3_nt: TGTGCCAGCAGCTTATTGGACAGGAGAGACGAGCAGTACTTC
cdr3_aa: CASSLLDRRDEQYF

v_call: TRBV6-5
d_call: NA
j_call: TRBJ1-5
clone_size: NA
cdr3_nt: TGTGCCAGCAGTTACCGACAGTACAATCAGCCCCAGCATTTT
cdr3_aa: CASSYRQYNQPQHF

v_call: TRBV7-3
d_call: TRBD2
j_call: TRBJ2-1
clone_size: NA
cdr3_nt: TGTGCCAGCAGCTTGCGGGGGGGGTCTCTCAATGAGCAGTTCTTC
cdr3_aa: CASSLRGGSLNEQFF

v_call: TRBV28
d_call: TRBD2
j_call: TRBJ2-5
clone_size: NA
cdr3_nt: TGTGCCAGCAGTCCTAATAGCGGGGGCGCCCAGGGGACCCAGTACTTC
cdr3_aa: CASSPNSGGAQGTQYF

v_call: TRBV30
d_call: NA
j_call: TRBJ2-1
clone_size: NA
cdr3_nt: TGTGCCTGGAGTGGGCCTCGTAGCTCCTACAATGAGCAGTTCTTC
cdr3_aa: CAWSGPRSSYNEQFF

v_call: TRBV2
d_call: NA
j_call: TRBJ1-5
clone_size: NA
cdr3_nt: TGTGCCAGCATGGGGGATCACAATCAGCCCCAGCATTTT
cdr3_aa: CASMGDHNQPQHF

v_call: TRBV5-6
d_call: NA
j_call: TRBJ1-2
clone_size: NA
cdr3_nt: TGTGCCAGCAGCTTGTCCTACTTGGACGGCTACACCTTC
cdr3_aa: CASSLSYLDGYTF

v_call: TRBV6-4
d_call: NA
j_call: TRBJ1-2
clone_size: few
cdr3_nt: TGTGCCAGCAGTGACATGGGGTTCAGCGGCTACACCTTC
cdr3_aa: CASSDMGFSGYTF

v_call: TRBV28
d_call: TRBD2
j_call: TRBJ2-1
clone_size: NA
cdr3_nt: TGTGCCAGCAGAAAGCGGGGGGGCTTTGAGCAGTTCTTC
cdr3_aa: CASRKRGGFEQFF

v_call: TRBV5-4
d_call: NA
j_call: TRBJ1-3
clone_size: once
cdr3_nt: TGTGCCTCACAGGGTACTGGAAACACCATATATTTT
cdr3_aa: CASQGTGNTIYF

v_call: TRBV20-1
d_call: NA
j_call: TRBJ2-7
clone_size: NA
cdr3_nt: TGCAGTGCTGACTACACCTACGAGCAGTACTTC
cdr3_aa: CSADYTYEQYF

v_call: TRBV19
d_call: TRBD2
j_call: TRBJ2-2
clone_size: NA
cdr3_nt: TGTGCCACCCGGTCCCTAGCGGGGGATACCGGGGAGCTGTTTTTT
cdr3_aa: CATRSLAGDTGELFF

v_call: TRBV5-1
d_call: NA
j_call: TRBJ2-1
clone_size: NA
cdr3_nt: TGCGCCAGCAGCTCACATGCCACAGGGTCAGGTGAGCAGTTCTTC
cdr3_aa: CASSSHATGSGEQFF

v_call: TRBV6-5
d_call: NA
j_call: TRBJ1-2
clone_size: NA
cdr3_nt: TGTGCCAGCAGTTATAACAGGGCCTATGGCTACACCTTC
cdr3_aa: CASSYNRAYGYTF

v_call: TRBV6-1
d_call: TRBD1
j_call: TRBJ1-2
clone_size: NA
cdr3_nt: TGTGCCAGCAGAAGTACCGGGACAGCTTTCTATGGCTACACCTTC
cdr3_aa: CASRSTGTAFYGYTF

v_call: TRBV7-9
d_call: NA
j_call: TRBJ1-4
clone_size: few
cdr3_nt: TGTGCCAGCAGCTTAGGAGGGGGATCGGGTGAAAAACTGTTTTTT
cdr3_aa: CASSLGGGSGEKLFF

v_call: TRBV4-2
d_call: NA
j_call: TRBJ1-2
clone_size: NA
cdr3_nt: TGTGCCAGCAGCCAAGAGGTTCTGTCGGCCTCTAACTATGGCTACACCTTC
cdr3_aa: CASSQEVLSASNYGYTF

v_call: TRBV30
d_call: NA
j_call: TRBJ1-2
clone_size: NA
cdr3_nt: TGTGCCTGGAGTGTACGGCAGGACTATGGCTACACCTTC
cdr3_aa: CAWSVRQDYGYTF

v_call: TRBV5-4
d_call: NA
j_call: TRBJ1-6
clone_size: NA
cdr3_nt: TGTGCCAGCAGCTTGGAGTCGGTAGGGACTTCACCCCTCCACTTT
cdr3_aa: CASSLESVGTSPLHF

v_call: TRBV30
d_call: NA
j_call: TRBJ2-1
clone_size: NA
cdr3_nt: TGTGCCTGGAGCCGGGTTTCCTACAATGAGCAGTTCTTC
cdr3_aa: CAWSRVSYNEQFF

v_call: TRBV25-1
d_call: NA
j_call: TRBJ2-3
clone_size: NA
cdr3_nt: TGTGCCAGCGGTCCAACGGGGGGCACAGATACGCAGTATTTT
cdr3_aa: CASGPTGGTDTQYF

v_call: TRBV28
d_call: NA
j_call: TRBJ2-1
clone_size: NA
cdr3_nt: TGTGCCAGCAGCTATAGGATATCACTCAAAAACAATGAGCAGTTCTTC
cdr3_aa: CASSYRISLKNNEQFF

v_call: TRBV6-1
d_call: TRBD1
j_call: TRBJ1-5
clone_size: NA
cdr3_nt: TGTGCCAGCAGTGGACAGGGGGCCAATCAGCCCCAGCATTTT
cdr3_aa: CASSGQGANQPQHF

v_call: TRBV7-9
d_call: NA
j_call: TRBJ2-7
clone_size: few
cdr3_nt: TGTGCCAGCAGCTCCACAGGGAGCTACGAGCAGTACTTC
cdr3_aa: CASSSTGSYEQYF